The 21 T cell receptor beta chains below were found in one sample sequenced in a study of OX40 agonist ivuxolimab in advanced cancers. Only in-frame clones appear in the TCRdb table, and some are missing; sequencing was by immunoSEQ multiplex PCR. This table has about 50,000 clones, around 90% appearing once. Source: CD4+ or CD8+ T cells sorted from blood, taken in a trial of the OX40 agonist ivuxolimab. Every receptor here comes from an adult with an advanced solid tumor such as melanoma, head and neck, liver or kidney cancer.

The CDR3 nucleotides are TGTGCCTGGAGTTATGGGACAGGGATGTTCGAGCAGTACTTC. This codes for CAWSYGTGMFEQYF. The chain couples TRBV30 to TRBJ2-7, with TRBD1 matching 9 bases. Germline V gives CDR1 GTSNPN, CDR2 SVGIG (reference sequence). The length of the CDR3 is 14 residues. Trimming removed 2 bases from V and 6 bases from J; junction bases left unmatched: 8.

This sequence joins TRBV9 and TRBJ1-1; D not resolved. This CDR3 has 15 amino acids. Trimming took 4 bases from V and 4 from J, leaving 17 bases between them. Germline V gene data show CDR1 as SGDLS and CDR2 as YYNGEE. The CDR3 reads CASSPTETESTEAFF. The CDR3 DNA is TGTGCCAGCAGCCCCACGGAGACCGAGAGCACTGAAGCTTTCTTT.

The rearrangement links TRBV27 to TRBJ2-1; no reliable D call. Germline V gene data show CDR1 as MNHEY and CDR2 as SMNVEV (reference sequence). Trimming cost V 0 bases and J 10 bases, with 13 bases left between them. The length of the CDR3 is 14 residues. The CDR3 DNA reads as TGTGCCAGCAGTTTATCGAACCAGCCTTGGGAGCAGTTCTTC. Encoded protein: CASSLSNQPWEQFF.

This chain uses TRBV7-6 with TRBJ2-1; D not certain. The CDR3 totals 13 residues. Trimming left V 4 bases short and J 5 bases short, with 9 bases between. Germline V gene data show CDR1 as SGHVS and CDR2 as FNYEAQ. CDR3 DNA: TGTGCCAGCAGCTCCTACAGAGACAATGAGCAGTTCTTC. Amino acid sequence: CASSSYRDNEQFF.

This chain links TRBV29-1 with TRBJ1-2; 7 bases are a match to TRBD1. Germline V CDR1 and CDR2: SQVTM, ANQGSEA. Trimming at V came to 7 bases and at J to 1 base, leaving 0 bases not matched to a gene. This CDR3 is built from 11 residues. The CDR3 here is CSGQGNYGYTF. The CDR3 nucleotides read TGCAGCGGACAGGGTAACTATGGCTACACCTTC.

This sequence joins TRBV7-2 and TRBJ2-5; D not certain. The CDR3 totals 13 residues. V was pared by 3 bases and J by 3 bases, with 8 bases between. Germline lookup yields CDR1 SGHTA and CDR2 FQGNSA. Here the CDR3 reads CASSLPVEETQYF. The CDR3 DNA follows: TGTGCCAGCAGCTTGCCCGTGGAAGAGACCCAGTACTTC.

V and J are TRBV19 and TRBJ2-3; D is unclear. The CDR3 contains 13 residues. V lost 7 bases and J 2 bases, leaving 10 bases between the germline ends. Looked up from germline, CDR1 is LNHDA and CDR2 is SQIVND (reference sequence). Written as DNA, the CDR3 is TGTGCCAGTACCCCCCCCGACACAGATACGCAGTATTTT. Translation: CASTPPDTDTQYF.

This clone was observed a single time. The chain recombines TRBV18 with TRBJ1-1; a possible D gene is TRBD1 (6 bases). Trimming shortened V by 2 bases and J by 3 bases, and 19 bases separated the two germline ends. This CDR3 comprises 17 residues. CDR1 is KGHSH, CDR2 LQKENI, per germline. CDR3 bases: TGTGCCAGCTCACCAGATGTACGGGGAGGGGGGGACACTGAAGCTTTCTTT. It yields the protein CASSPDVRGGGDTEAFF.

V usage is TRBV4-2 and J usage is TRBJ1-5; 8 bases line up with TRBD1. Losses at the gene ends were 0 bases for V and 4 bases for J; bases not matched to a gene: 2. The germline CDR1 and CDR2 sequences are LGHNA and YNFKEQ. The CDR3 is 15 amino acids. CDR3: CASSQDRQGNQPQHF. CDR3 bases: TGTGCCAGCAGCCAAGATCGACAGGGGAATCAGCCCCAGCATTTT.

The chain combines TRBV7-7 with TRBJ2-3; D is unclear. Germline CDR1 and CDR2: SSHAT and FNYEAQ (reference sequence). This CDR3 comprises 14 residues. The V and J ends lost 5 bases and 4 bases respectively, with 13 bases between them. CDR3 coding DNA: TGTGCCAGCAGCCCCGATTGGAATCCAGATACGCAGTATTTT. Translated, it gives CASSPDWNPDTQYF.

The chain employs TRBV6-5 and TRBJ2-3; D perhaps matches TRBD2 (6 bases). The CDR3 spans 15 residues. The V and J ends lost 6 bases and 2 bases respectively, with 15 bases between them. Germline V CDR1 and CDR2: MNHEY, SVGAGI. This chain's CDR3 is CASRAGTGLTDTQYF. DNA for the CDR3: TGTGCCAGCAGGGCCGGGACTGGACTCACAGATACGCAGTATTTT.

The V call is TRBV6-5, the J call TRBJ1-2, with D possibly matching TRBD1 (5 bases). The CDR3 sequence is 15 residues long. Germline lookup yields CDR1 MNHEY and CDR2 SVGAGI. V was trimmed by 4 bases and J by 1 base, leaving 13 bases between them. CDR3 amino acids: CASSLAGTVNYGYTF. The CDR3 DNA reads TGTGCCAGCAGTTTGGCCGGGACGGTTAACTATGGCTACACCTTC.

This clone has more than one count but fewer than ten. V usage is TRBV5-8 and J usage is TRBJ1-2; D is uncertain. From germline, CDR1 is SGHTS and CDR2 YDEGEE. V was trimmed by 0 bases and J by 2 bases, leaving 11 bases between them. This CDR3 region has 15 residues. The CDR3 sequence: CASSLDPWGNYGYTF. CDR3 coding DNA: TGTGCCAGCAGCTTGGACCCGTGGGGAAACTATGGCTACACCTTC.

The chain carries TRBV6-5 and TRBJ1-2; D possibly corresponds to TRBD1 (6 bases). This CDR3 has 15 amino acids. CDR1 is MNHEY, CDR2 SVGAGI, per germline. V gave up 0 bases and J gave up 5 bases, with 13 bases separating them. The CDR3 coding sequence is TGTGCCAGCAGTTACTCTGGGGGCGCGAGTTATGGCTACACCTTC. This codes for CASSYSGGASYGYTF.

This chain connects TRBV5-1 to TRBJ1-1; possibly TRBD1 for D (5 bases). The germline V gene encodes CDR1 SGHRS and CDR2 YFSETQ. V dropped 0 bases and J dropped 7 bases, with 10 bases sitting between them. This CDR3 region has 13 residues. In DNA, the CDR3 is TGCGCCAGCAGCTTGGAAAGGCAGGGTGAAGCTTTCTTT. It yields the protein CASSLERQGEAFF. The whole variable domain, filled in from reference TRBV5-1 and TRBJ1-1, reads KAGVTQTPRYLIKTRGQQVTLSCSPISGHRSVSWYQQTPGQGLQFLFEYFSETQRNKGNFPGRFSGRQFSNSRSEMNVSTLELGDSALYLCASSLERQGEAFFGQGTRLTVV.

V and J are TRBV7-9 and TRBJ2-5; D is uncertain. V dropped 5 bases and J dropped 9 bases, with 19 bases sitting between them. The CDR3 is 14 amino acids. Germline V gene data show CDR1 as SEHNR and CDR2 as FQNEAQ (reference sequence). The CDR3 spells CASSPPQAGLAQYF. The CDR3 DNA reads TGTGCCAGCAGCCCTCCCCAGGCCGGGTTGGCCCAGTACTTC.

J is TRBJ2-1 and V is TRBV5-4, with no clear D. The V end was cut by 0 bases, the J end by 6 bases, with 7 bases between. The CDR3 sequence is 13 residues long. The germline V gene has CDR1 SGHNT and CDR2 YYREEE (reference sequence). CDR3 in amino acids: CASSLAESNEQFF. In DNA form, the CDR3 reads TGTGCCAGCAGCTTGGCTGAATCCAATGAGCAGTTCTTC.

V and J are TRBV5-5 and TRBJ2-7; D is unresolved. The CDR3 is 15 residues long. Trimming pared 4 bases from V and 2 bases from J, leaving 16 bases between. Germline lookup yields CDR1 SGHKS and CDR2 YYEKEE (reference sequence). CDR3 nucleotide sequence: TGTGCCAGCAGCCACCCGGTGGCCTCACCCTACGAGCAGTACTTC. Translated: CASSHPVASPYEQYF.

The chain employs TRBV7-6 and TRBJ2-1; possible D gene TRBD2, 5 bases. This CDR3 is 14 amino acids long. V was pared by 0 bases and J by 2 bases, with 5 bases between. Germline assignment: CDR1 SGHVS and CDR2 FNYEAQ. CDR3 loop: CASSLAGAYNEQFF. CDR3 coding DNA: TGTGCCAGCAGCTTAGCGGGAGCCTACAATGAGCAGTTCTTC. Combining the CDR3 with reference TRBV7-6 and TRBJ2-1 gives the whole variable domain GAGVSQSPRYKVTKRGQDVALRCDPISGHVSLYWYRQALGQGPEFLTYFNYEAQQDKSGLPNDRFSAERPEGSISTLTIQRTEQRDSAMYRCASSLAGAYNEQFFGPGTRLTVL.

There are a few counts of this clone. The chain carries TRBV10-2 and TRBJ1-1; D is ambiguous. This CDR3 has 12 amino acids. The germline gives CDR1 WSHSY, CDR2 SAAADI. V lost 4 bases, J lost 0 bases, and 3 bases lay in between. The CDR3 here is CASSAVNTEAFF. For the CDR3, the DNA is TGCGCCAGCAGTGCGGTGAACACTGAAGCTTTCTTT.

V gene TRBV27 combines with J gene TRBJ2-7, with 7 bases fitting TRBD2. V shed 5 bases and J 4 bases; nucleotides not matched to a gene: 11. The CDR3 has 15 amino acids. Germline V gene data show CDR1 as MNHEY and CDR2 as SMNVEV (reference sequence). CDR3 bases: TGTGCCAGCAGTAGCACCCCGGGACTATCATACGAGCAGTACTTC. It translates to CASSSTPGLSYEQYF.